Sequencing of this T cell receptor (beta chain) was carried out in a study of blood T cells in healthy people across ages. On the study more broadly: Template switching picked up about one barcoded beta molecule for each two T cells.

This CDR3 has 14 amino acids. Germline CDR1 reads DFQATT; CDR2 reads SNEGSKA (reference sequence). Trimming cost V 4 bases and J 9 bases; bases outside gene matches: 14. Combining a sample-barcoded 5' primer with a J-beta primer mix, a second PCR ran for 7 to 11 cycles. TCRdb processed the 5' RACE reads anew with MiXCR; each CDR3 protein has one entry. This table holds over 950,000 distinct CDR3 sequences, around 54% found once. Every sample yielded at least 6 million isolated PBMCs. The sample was blood. The V and J genes are TRBV20-1 and TRBJ2-5; 7 bases line up with TRBD2. The TCR originated in a woman in her sixties or seventies in good health. CDR3: CSAIGGERRSAQYF. DNA for the CDR3: TGCAGTGCTATTGGGGGGGAAAGGCGGTCGGCCCAGTACTTC.